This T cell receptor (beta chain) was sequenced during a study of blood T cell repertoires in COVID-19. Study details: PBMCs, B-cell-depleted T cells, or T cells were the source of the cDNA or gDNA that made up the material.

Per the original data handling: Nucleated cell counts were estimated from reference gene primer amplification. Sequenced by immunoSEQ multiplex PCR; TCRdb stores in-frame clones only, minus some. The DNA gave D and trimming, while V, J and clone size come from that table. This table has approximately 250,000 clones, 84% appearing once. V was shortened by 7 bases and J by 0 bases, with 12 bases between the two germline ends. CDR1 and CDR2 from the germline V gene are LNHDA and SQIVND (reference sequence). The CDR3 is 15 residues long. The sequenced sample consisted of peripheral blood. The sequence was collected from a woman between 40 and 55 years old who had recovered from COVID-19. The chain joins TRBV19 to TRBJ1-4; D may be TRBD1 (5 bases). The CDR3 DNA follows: TGTGCCAGTACAGACAGTACTACAACTAATGAAAAACTGTTTTTT. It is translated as CASTDSTTTNEKLFF. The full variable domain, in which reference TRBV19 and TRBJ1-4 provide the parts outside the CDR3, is DGGITQSPKYLFRKEGQNVTLSCEQNLNHDAMYWYRQDPGQGLRLIYYSQIVNDFQKGDIAEGYSVSREKKESFPLTVTSAQKNPTAFYLCASTDSTTTNEKLFFGSGTQLSVL.